Listed here are 10 T cell receptor beta chains from one sample, sequenced in a study of cytomegalovirus exposure and HLA in healthy donors. The PCR made use of 60 Vbeta and 13 Jbeta primers. Using immunoSEQ multiplex PCR, the repertoire was profiled, and TCRdb retains in-frame clones only, with some absent. Of more than 140,000 clones in the sample, 75% to 80% were seen once. The sequencing input was PBMCs. The source of these receptors is a male donor in good health and CMV-seronegative.

V usage is TRBV6-6 and J usage is TRBJ2-1, with a weak D call TRBD1 (5 bases). V was pared by 6 bases and J by 6 bases, with 18 bases between. CDR3 length: 15 residues. CDR1 MNHNY and CDR2 SVGAGI come from the germline V gene (reference sequence). The CDR3 sequence: CASSSLREVINEQFF. DNA of the CDR3: TGTGCCAGCAGCTCCCTCAGGGAAGTGATCAATGAGCAGTTCTTC.

V gene TRBV30 combines with J gene TRBJ1-1; tentatively, D is TRBD1 (6 bases). The CDR3 is 11 amino acids. Germline loops: CDR1 GTSNPN, CDR2 SVGIG (reference sequence). V was shortened by 4 bases and J by 5 bases, with 8 bases between the two germline ends. CDR3 protein: CAWNRETEAFF. The CDR3 DNA reads TGTGCCTGGAACAGGGAAACTGAAGCTTTCTTT.

The CDR3, as DNA: TGTGCCAGCAGCTTGGCCGTCTACGAGCAGTACTTC. Residues: CASSLAVYEQYF. This rearrangement joins TRBV5-6 to TRBJ2-7, with no clear D. The ends were cut back, 0 bases at V and 3 bases at J, with 4 bases in the middle. This CDR3 has 12 residues. Germline-derived CDR1 and CDR2 are SGHDT and YYEEEE.

This chain links TRBV2 with TRBJ2-7, with 9 bases identical to TRBD1. The CDR3 totals 14 residues. J gave up 2 bases and V 8 bases, and 7 bases lay outside the gene matches. The germline CDR1 and CDR2 sequences are SNHLY and FYNNEI. For the CDR3, the DNA is TGTGCCAGCGAGGCCGGGACAGGGACCTACGAGCAGTACTTC. Translation: CASEAGTGTYEQYF. The full variable domain, completed using reference TRBV2 and TRBJ2-7, is EPEVTQTPSHQVTQMGQEVILRCVPISNHLYFYWYRQILGQKVEFLVSFYNNEISEKSEIFDDQFSVERPDGSNFTLKIRSTKLEDSAMYFCASEAGTGTYEQYFGPGTRLTVT.

The V call is TRBV7-6, the J call TRBJ2-7; 7 positions match TRBD2. The J segment lost 3 bases and the V segment lost 1 base, leaving 9 bases of the junction unmatched. Germline V lookup: CDR1 SGHVS, CDR2 FNYEAQ. CDR3 length: 16 amino acids. The CDR3 nucleotides read TGTGCCAGCAGCTTAGTGAGCGGGGAGTCGGGCTACGAGCAGTACTTC. Translating it yields CASSLVSGESGYEQYF.

The chain combines TRBV9 with TRBJ2-7, with 12 bases aligning to TRBD2. CDR1 is SGDLS and CDR2 is YYNGEE in the germline V gene. V trimming: 0 bases; J trimming: 6 bases; junction bases outside the gene matches: 1. The CDR3 runs to 14 residues. The CDR3 nucleotides are TGTGCCAGCAGCGTAGGACTAGCGGGAGCCGAGCAGTACTTC. This encodes CASSVGLAGAEQYF.

V gene TRBV5-6 combines with J gene TRBJ2-3; tentative D call: TRBD2 (6 bases). The CDR3 totals 14 residues. From germline, CDR1 is SGHDT and CDR2 YYEEEE. Trimming removed 1 base from V and 4 bases from J, with 10 bases in between. The CDR3 spells CASSLIGGSDTQYF. The CDR3 bases are TGTGCCAGCAGCTTGATCGGGGGTTCAGATACGCAGTATTTT.

This clone was recorded only once. The chain is built from TRBV7-8 and TRBJ2-1, with a possible D match to TRBD2 (6 bases). This CDR3 has 12 amino acids. Trimming cost V 2 bases and J 7 bases, with 6 bases left between them. Looked up from germline, CDR1 is SGHVS and CDR2 is FQNEAQ. This chain's CDR3 is CASSLRGNEQFF. DNA of the CDR3: TGTGCCAGCAGCTTACGGGGGAATGAGCAGTTCTTC.

The chain uses TRBV11-3 and TRBJ2-1; 11 nucleotides match TRBD2. Germline trimming cut 7 bases from V and 2 bases from J; bases unmatched to any gene: 4. The V gene's germline CDR1 is SGHNT and CDR2 YENEEA. There are 15 residues in the CDR3. CDR3: CASKKTSGTYNEQFF. The CDR3, as DNA: TGTGCCAGCAAGAAGACTAGCGGGACCTACAATGAGCAGTTCTTC.

This chain uses TRBV18 with TRBJ1-1; D ambiguous. With 1 base removed from V and 1 base from J, the gap between germline ends came to 10 bases. Looked up from germline, CDR1 is KGHSH and CDR2 is LQKENI. The CDR3 spans 15 residues. The CDR3 loop is CASSPREGKNTEAFF. The CDR3 DNA reads TGTGCCAGCTCACCACGGGAGGGTAAGAACACTGAAGCTTTCTTT.